This TCR beta chain was identified in a study of T cell responses to AZD1222 COVID-19 vaccine. This CDR3 is built from 15 residues. From germline, CDR1 is MDHEN and CDR2 SYDVKM. Trimming pared 4 bases from V and 7 bases from J, leaving 19 bases between. Repertoires were generated with immunoSEQ multiplex PCR, while TCRdb's copy carries only in-frame clones and drops some. The sample lists some 150,000 clones, approximately 87% occurring once. The gene calls are TRBV28 and TRBJ1-2; D may be TRBD1 (5 bases). The clonotype originates from an adult who received the AZD1222 COVID-19 vaccine. This specimen was peripheral blood, taken 28 days after the second AZD1222 dose. CDR3 nucleotides: TGTGCCAGCAGTTCCCCGACAGAGCTCTTTGTTGGCTACACCTTC. This codes for CASSSPTELFVGYTF.